One sample yielded the 21 T cell receptor beta chains listed below, sequenced in a study of T cells after yellow fever vaccination. TCRdb re-analysed the 5' RACE reads in MiXCR, keeping a single row per CDR3 protein. This repertoire shows 200,000 to 250,000 distinct CDR3 sequences, 3% to 3.5% found once; its top ten account for roughly 3.2%. Sequencing was performed on CD4+ T cells sorted from PBMCs, taken 10 days after the yellow fever booster vaccination. All receptors come from a man aged 18 to 29 who received the YFV17D yellow fever vaccine.

This clonotype was counted at least ten times. The rearrangement links TRBV9 to TRBJ1-2; D not certain. V was pared by 1 base and J by 3 bases, with 10 bases between. The CDR3 is 14 amino acids. Germline values: CDR1 SGDLS, CDR2 YYNGEE. CDR3 region: CASSVYHGDYGYTF. The CDR3 coding sequence is TGTGCCAGCAGCGTATATCACGGCGACTATGGCTACACCTTC.

This clonotype was seen a few times. The chain recombines TRBV6-2 or TRBV6-3 with TRBJ2-5; 7 nucleotides line up with TRBD1. The germline V gene encodes CDR1 MNHEY and CDR2 SVGEGT. The length of the CDR3 is 15 residues. J lost 4 bases, V lost 6 bases, and 11 bases had no gene match. For the CDR3, the DNA is TGTGCCAGCAGCCTCGACCGACAGGGACGAGAGACCCAGTACTTC. Translated: CASSLDRQGRETQYF.

This clonotype was detected ten times or more. This chain joins TRBV4-2 and TRBJ2-3, with TRBD2 identical over 9 bases. The germline V gene encodes CDR1 LGHNA and CDR2 YNFKEQ. The junction had 7 bases not matched to a gene; V was cut back by 5 bases and J by 1 base. The CDR3 loop spans 16 amino acids. The CDR3: CASSERLAGGTDTQYF. CDR3 in DNA: TGTGCCAGCAGCGAGCGTTTAGCGGGGGGCACAGATACGCAGTATTTT.

This clonotype was counted many times. The chain carries TRBV6-2 or TRBV6-3 and TRBJ2-1; a possible D gene is TRBD2 (6 bases). The CDR3 extends over 13 amino acids. Germline assignment: CDR1 MNHEY and CDR2 SVGEGT. Trimming removed 7 bases from V and 15 bases from J, with 22 bases in between. CDR3 residues: CASTGTPGRSRFF. CDR3 sequence (DNA): TGTGCCAGCACTGGGACTCCGGGGAGATCCCGGTTCTTC.

This chain connects TRBV7-6 to TRBJ1-2; the D is unclear. The CDR3 extends over 11 amino acids. Germline values: CDR1 SGHVS, CDR2 FNYEAQ. Trimming shortened V by 5 bases and J by 9 bases, and 10 bases separated the two germline ends. The CDR3, as DNA: TGTGCCAGCAGCCCTTTCTGCAGCTACACCTTC. Amino acid sequence: CASSPFCSYTF.

This clonotype appeared many times. The chain links TRBV6-5 to TRBJ1-6; TRBD1 agrees at 9 bases. The ends lost 0 bases at V and 5 bases at J; junction bases unmatched: 5. CDR1 and CDR2 from the germline V gene are MNHEY and SVGAGI. The CDR3 length is 17 residues. CDR3 residues: CASSYSGWTGDNSPLHF. Here the CDR3 DNA reads TGTGCCAGCAGTTACTCGGGGTGGACAGGGGATAATTCACCCCTCCACTTT.

This clonotype has ten or more counts. V is TRBV12-3 or TRBV12-4 and J is TRBJ2-3; 9 bases line up with TRBD1. There are 16 residues in the CDR3. With V trimmed by 6 bases and J by 2 bases, 9 bases remained unmatched. For the CDR3, the DNA is TGTGCCAGCAGCGCAATTACAGGGGGCTTCACAGATACGCAGTATTTT. It codes for CASSAITGGFTDTQYF.

This clonotype has at least ten counts. V and J are TRBV6-1 and TRBJ2-3, with D perhaps TRBD1 or TRBD2 (5 bases each). Trimming took off 7 bases at V and 2 bases at J, with 13 bases between the two ends. CDR1 and CDR2 from the germline V gene are MNHNS and SASEGT. This CDR3 contains 14 residues. The CDR3 here is CASKWDLPTDTQYF. For the CDR3, the DNA is TGTGCCAGCAAGTGGGACCTCCCCACAGATACGCAGTATTTT.

At least ten counts were recorded for this clonotype. The chain recombines TRBV6-5 with TRBJ2-5, with D perhaps matching TRBD1 or TRBD2 (5 bases each). Trimming removed 5 bases from V and 4 bases from J, with 20 bases in between. Germline loops: CDR1 MNHEY, CDR2 SVGAGI. The CDR3 contains 16 residues. The CDR3 loop is CASSQPGRDGAETQYF. For the CDR3, the DNA is TGTGCCAGCAGTCAACCTGGACGGGACGGGGCAGAGACCCAGTACTTC.

This clonotype was observed many times. The rearrangement joins TRBV20-1 to TRBJ2-1; 8 nucleotides align to TRBD2. Unmatched junction bases numbered 11, after V lost 3 bases and J lost 16 bases. The CDR3 loop spans 12 amino acids. CDR1 and CDR2 (germline): DFQATT, SNEGSKA (reference sequence). The CDR3 DNA sequence: TGCAGTGCTAGTCCGAGCGGGGGTATTGTATTCTTC. This codes for CSASPSGGIVFF.

This clonotype came up many times. The CDR3 reads CASSIAGQGWYIQYF. Written as DNA, the CDR3 is TGTGCCAGTAGTATAGCAGGACAGGGGTGGTACATTCAGTACTTC. The chain has TRBV19 and TRBJ2-4; 9 bases are a match to TRBD1. The trim removed 1 base at V and 8 bases at J, leaving 6 bases unmatched. This CDR3 region has 15 residues. CDR1 and CDR2 (germline): LNHDA, SQIVND (reference sequence).

V gene TRBV18 combines with J gene TRBJ1-2; TRBD1 matches 7 bases. The length of the CDR3 is 13 residues. In germline, CDR1 is KGHSH, CDR2 LQKENI. The V segment lost 5 bases and the J segment 4 bases; nucleotides outside the gene matches: 4. The CDR3 region is CASSGDSVYGYTF. CDR3 sequence (DNA): TGTGCCAGCTCAGGGGACAGTGTCTATGGCTACACCTTC.

This clonotype was counted ten times or more. V usage is TRBV12-3 or TRBV12-4 and J usage is TRBJ2-5, with D maybe TRBD1 (6 bases). There are 13 residues in the CDR3. V was cut by 6 bases and J by 5 bases, with 13 bases left in between. The DNA of the CDR3 is TGTGCCAGCAGCAGGGGAGATCGGGAGACCCAGTACTTC. Translated: CASSRGDRETQYF.

This clonotype has more than one count but fewer than ten. DNA of the CDR3: TGCGCCAGCGAGAGGGAGGAGGTGAATTCCTACAATGAGCAGTTCTTC. Amino acids: CASEREEVNSYNEQFF. The chain couples TRBV4-1 to TRBJ2-1; tentatively, D is TRBD2 (6 bases). The CDR3 has 16 amino acids. Germline values: CDR1 MGHRA, CDR2 YSYEKL. Trimming took 8 bases from V and 1 from J, leaving 18 bases between them.

In its sample, this clonotype was seen many times. The chain employs TRBV7-9 and TRBJ1-4, with TRBD1 as a possible D gene (5 bases). The ends were cut back, 5 bases at V and 6 bases at J, with 13 bases in the middle. Germline V gene data show CDR1 as SEHNR and CDR2 as FQNEAQ (reference sequence). This CDR3 is 14 amino acids long. The CDR3 reads CASSPQGWYEKLFF. For the CDR3, the DNA is TGTGCCAGCAGCCCTCAGGGATGGTATGAAAAACTGTTTTTT.

The V gene is TRBV19, the J gene TRBJ2-1; D is undetermined. The CDR3 contains 13 residues. V was shortened by 5 bases and J by 10 bases, with 15 bases between the two germline ends. Germline V gives CDR1 LNHDA, CDR2 SQIVND (reference sequence). The CDR3 is CASSFQSQGEQFF. The DNA for the CDR3 is TGTGCCAGTAGTTTTCAATCCCAAGGAGAGCAGTTCTTC.

This clonotype was found many times. The chain links TRBV11-2 to TRBJ2-7; D is uncertain. CDR3 size: 14 residues. The germline V and J ends were trimmed by 1 base and 3 bases, with 10 bases remaining between them. Germline CDR1 reads SGHAT; CDR2 reads FQNNGV. The CDR3: CASSLGGWLYEQYV. In DNA form, the CDR3 reads TGTGCCAGCAGCTTAGGGGGTTGGCTCTACGAGCAGTACGTC.

This clonotype was recorded at least ten times. The V call is TRBV12-3 or TRBV12-4, the J call TRBJ1-5; 7 positions agree with TRBD1. The CDR3 is 17 residues long. V was pared by 7 bases and J by 6 bases, with 18 bases of the junction left unmatched. The DNA of the CDR3 is TGTGCCAGCAAGAGGGGGCGCAGGGTTGGAGTAGGTCAGCCCCAGCATTTT. It is translated as CASKRGRRVGVGQPQHF.

This clonotype has ten or more counts. The V gene is TRBV6-2 or TRBV6-3, the J gene TRBJ2-3; D is unclear. Per the germline V gene, CDR1 is MNHEY and CDR2 is SVGEGT. V was trimmed by 2 bases and J by 6 bases, leaving 3 bases between them. This CDR3 has 11 amino acids. The CDR3 DNA reads TGTGCCAGCAGTTACGGGGATACGCAGTATTTT. It codes for CASSYGDTQYF.

This chain connects TRBV4-2 to TRBJ1-6; 7 positions agree with TRBD1. The germline CDR1 and CDR2 sequences are LGHNA and YNFKEQ. There are 16 residues in the CDR3. V lost 1 base and J lost 10; bases outside the gene matches: 10. The CDR3 is CASSQVEGAGSSPLHF. DNA of the CDR3: TGTGCCAGCAGCCAAGTGGAGGGGGCCGGATCCTCACCCCTCCACTTT.

As concerns this clonotype: It may be a read error: a sequence one base away is much more abundant. The rearrangement joins TRBV15 to TRBJ2-5; D unclear. Germline CDR1 and CDR2: LNHNV and YYDKDF (reference sequence). The CDR3 consists of 15 residues. CDR3 residues: CASSRDAGRQETQYF. The CDR3 DNA reads as TGTGCCTCCAGCAGAGATGCCGGCAGACAAGAGACCCAGTACTTC.